This entry lists 25 T cell receptor beta chains sequenced from one sample in a study of tumor-infiltrating lymphocytes in primary liver carcinoma (dated by TCRdb to 2016 to 2017). Total RNA and DNA were co-extracted without cell sorting from roughly 20-30 mg of bulk tissue using the AllPrep DNA/RNA mini kit. The instrument given in TCRdb is Illumina HiSeq 2500. Using a constant-region primer and ProtoScript II reverse transcriptase, TCRbeta-specific cDNA was reverse-transcribed from 500 ng total RNA. Three nested multiplex PCR rounds, following a slightly modified ARM-PCR procedure, were used to build the TCRbeta libraries. Each of the first two PCR rounds ran for roughly 9 cycles using multiplex TRBV1-TRBV30 forward primers together with a Cbeta reverse primer. TCRdb reprocessed the public reads (quality trimming at Q25 with fastp, clone calling with MiXCR) and kept in-frame beta chains. Each entry merges the rows of one CDR3 protein and shows their most common DNA and genes. The sample data list 22,000 or so distinct CDR3 sequences, and approximately 80% of these were observed just once. Jointly, the top ten make up under 40% of the sample.

Input material: liver tumor tissue from sampling region 2. The label giving this sample's cell subset or site can be read as: tumor region T2, inferior pole. The receptors shown here come from a woman under 40 with primary liver carcinoma and hepatitis B virus infection.

V usage is TRBV30 and J usage is TRBJ2-5; 7 bases line up with TRBD1. Germline-derived CDR1 and CDR2 are GTSNPN and SVGIG (reference sequence). CDR3 length: 12 residues. V lost 4 bases and J lost 5; bases outside the gene matches: 4. The DNA of the CDR3 is TGTGCCTGGAACTCGGGACAGGAGACCCAGTACTTC. Residues: CAWNSGQETQYF. Full variable domain (rest looked up from reference TRBV30 and TRBJ2-5): SQTIHQWPATLVQPVGSPLSLECTVEGTSNPNLYWYRQAAGRGLQLLFYSVGIGQISSEVPQNLSASRPQDRQFILSSKKLLLSDSGFYLCAWNSGQETQYFGPGTRLLVL.

The V and J genes are TRBV12-3 or TRBV12-4 and TRBJ2-1; TRBD2 matches 8 bases. This CDR3 comprises 15 residues. V shed 8 bases and J 12 bases; nucleotides not matched to a gene: 18. DNA for the CDR3: TGTGCCAGCGGCCTGTCCGGGACTAGTGGACTTGGGCAGTTCTTC. This gives the protein CASGLSGTSGLGQFF.

This clonotype was counted a few times. The V gene is TRBV11-1, the J gene TRBJ2-2, with 7 bases identical to TRBD2. Germline V gene data show CDR1 as SGHAT and CDR2 as FQDESV (reference sequence). The CDR3 sequence is 16 residues long. After removal of 5 bases from V and 6 bases from J, the junction contained 12 bases not matched to a gene. The chain's CDR3 is CASSRVMAGVSGELFF. The CDR3 DNA reads TGTGCCAGCAGCAGGGTTATGGCGGGAGTGTCCGGGGAGCTGTTTTTT.

The table lists this clonotype with many counts. This rearrangement joins TRBV11-2 to TRBJ2-7, with 7 bases fitting TRBD1. With V trimmed by 5 bases and J by 5 bases, 9 bases remained unmatched. There are 14 residues in the CDR3. Germline CDR1 reads SGHAT; CDR2 reads FQNNGV. CDR3 sequence (DNA): TGTGCCAGCAGCCCCCTGGCAGGGGGTAACGAGCAGTACTTC. It translates to CASSPLAGGNEQYF.

This chain links TRBV10-3 with TRBJ2-5, with D hard to call. Germline V gene data show CDR1 as ENHRY and CDR2 as SYGVKD. With 6 bases removed from V and 2 bases from J, the gap between germline ends came to 16 bases. The length of the CDR3 is 15 residues. The CDR3 spells CAISETVTRQETQYF. DNA for the CDR3: TGTGCCATCAGCGAGACGGTTACCAGACAAGAGACCCAGTACTTC.

On this clonotype: Without the conserved terminal phenylalanine or tryptophan, this CDR3 likely stems from a read error. The chain uses TRBV11-2 and TRBJ2-3; TRBD2 matches 14 bases. Germline CDR1 is SGHAT and CDR2 is FQNNGV. This CDR3 has 18 residues. The V gene end was trimmed by 3 bases and the J gene end by 5 bases; junction bases not matched to a gene: 10. CDR3 in amino acids: CASSFISGTSGSLDTQYL. In DNA, the CDR3 is TGTGCCAGCAGCTTCATCTCTGGGACTAGCGGGAGTTTAGATACGCAGTATTTA.

As for this clonotype: One end of the junction does not line up with germline, which may come from a read error. The chain is built from TRBV28 and TRBJ2-7, with no clear D. The CDR3 covers 13 residues. Per germline, CDR1 MDHEN and CDR2 SYDVKM. The CDR3 reads CAGSQQHGFEQYF. CDR3 nucleotides: TGTGCCGGCAGCCAACAGCATGGTTTCGAGCAGTACTTC.

Many counts were recorded for this clonotype. The genes are TRBV11-2 and TRBJ2-1; D is unresolved. Germline assignment: CDR1 SGHAT and CDR2 FQNNGV. Trimming removed 5 bases at V and 7 bases at J, with 9 bases between. CDR3 size: 12 residues. The CDR3 here is CASSTIQNEQFF. Written as DNA, the CDR3 is TGTGCCAGCAGCACCATCCAGAATGAGCAGTTCTTC.

As regards this clonotype: An end of the junction differs from the germline gene, which may be a read error. The chain has TRBV5-6 and TRBJ2-2; D is ambiguous. In germline, CDR1 is SGHDT, CDR2 YYEEEE. This CDR3 has 15 residues. CDR3 bases: TGTGTCAGCAACTTTGTACCCAGAGTCACCGGGGAGCTGTTTTTT. It specifies CVSNFVPRVTGELFF.

Points on this clonotype: One end of the junction fails to match germline, which may point to a read error. The chain combines TRBV11-2 with TRBJ2-7; D unclear. Germline-derived CDR1 and CDR2 are SGHAT and FQNNGV. The CDR3 covers 13 residues. The CDR3 loop is CARSLIVPPEQYF. CDR3 coding DNA: TGTGCCAGGAGCTTAATCGTTCCCCCCGAGCAGTACTTC.

This clonotype was seen a single time. The chain couples TRBV11-1 to TRBJ2-7; a weak D match, TRBD2 (5 bases). Germline CDR1 is SGHAT and CDR2 is FQDESV (reference sequence). V lost 2 bases and J 12 bases, leaving 17 bases between the germline ends. This CDR3 has 13 amino acids. CDR3 sequence reads: CASSLRCLREGYF. The CDR3, as DNA: TGTGCCAGCAGCTTACGATGCCTCCGCGAGGGGTACTTC.

V is TRBV5-4 and J is TRBJ2-3; TRBD1 is a possible D gene (5 bases). Germline V gene sequence: CDR1 SGHNT, CDR2 YYREEE (reference sequence). The V end was cut by 6 bases, the J end by 3 bases, with 26 bases between. This CDR3 has 18 amino acids. CDR3 loop: CASINPAARGSRTDTQYF. DNA for the CDR3: TGTGCCAGCATTAACCCGGCGGCTAGGGGTAGTCGGACAGATACGCAGTATTTT.

Details on this clonotype: Compared with germline, one end of the junction differs, possibly owing to a read error. The chain joins TRBV7-9 to TRBJ2-7; D is tentatively TRBD1 or TRBD2 (5 bases each). The CDR3 sequence is 12 residues long. The germline V gene has CDR1 SEHNR and CDR2 FQNEAQ (reference sequence). CDR3 DNA sequence: TGTGCCAACAGCTTAGTTGAGGGGGAGCAGTACTTC. It encodes CANSLVEGEQYF.

Regarding this clonotype: One end of the junction varies from germline; a read error may be responsible. The genes are TRBV11-2 and TRBJ2-3; D assignment may be TRBD1 or TRBD2 (6 bases each). Germline CDR1 and CDR2: SGHAT and FQNNGV. The CDR3 totals 16 residues. The CDR3 coding sequence is TGCGCCAGCAGTCGCAAGGGGGGCCTAAGCACAGATACGCACTATTTT. Its protein product is CASSRKGGLSTDTHYF.

In the case of this clonotype: The junction departs from the called germline gene at one end, perhaps through a read error. The genes are TRBV11-2 and TRBJ1-2; D is undetermined. CDR3 length: 16 residues. Germline CDR1 and CDR2: SGHAT and FQNNGV. CDR3 region: CASSPRGGYWSYGRTF. Here the CDR3 DNA reads TGTGCGAGCAGTCCACGAGGCGGGTATTGGAGCTATGGCCGCACCTTC.

This clonotype has a single count. The rearrangement joins TRBV11-2 to TRBJ2-3; 7 bases fit TRBD2. Trimming at V came to 6 bases and at J to 0 bases, leaving 9 bases not matched to a gene. The CDR3 runs 16 residues. Germline lookup yields CDR1 SGHAT and CDR2 FQNNGV. The CDR3 spells CASSCSGGLSTDTQYF. For the CDR3, the DNA is TGTGCCAGCAGTTGCAGTGGGGGACTAAGCACAGATACGCAGTATTTT.

About this clonotype itself: A read error may produce the germline difference seen at one junction end. The J gene is TRBJ2-1, the V gene TRBV28; TRBD2 matches at 9 bases. Looked up from germline, CDR1 is MDHEN and CDR2 is SYDVKM. This CDR3 is built from 13 residues. CDR3: CARSLTRLAGHFF. The DNA of the CDR3 is TGTGCCAGAAGTTTAACCCGCCTAGCGGGACATTTCTTT. Filled out from reference TRBV28 and TRBJ2-1, the complete variable domain reads DVKVTQSSRYLVKRTGEKVFLECVQDMDHENMFWYRQDPGLGLRLIYFSYDVKMKEKGDIPEGYSVSREKKERFSLILESASTNQTSMYLCARSLTRLAGHFFGPGTRLTVL.

Comments on this clonotype: An end of the junction does not agree with germline; a read error may underlie this. V gene TRBV4-2 combines with J gene TRBJ2-7, with 7 bases that match TRBD1. CDR1 and CDR2 from the germline V gene are LGHNA and YNFKEQ. This CDR3 has 18 amino acids. DNA of the CDR3: TGTGCCAGTAGCCAGGAACACCTAGGCCAGGGGGTACCGCGCGAGCAGTACTTC. Translating gives CASSQEHLGQGVPREQYF.

Comment on this clonotype: In this CDR3 the conserved last residue, phenylalanine or tryptophan, is missing, so a read error is likely. This chain links TRBV5-1 with TRBJ2-7, with D tentatively TRBD1 (6 bases). CDR1 and CDR2 (germline): SGHRS, YFSETQ. The CDR3 runs to 13 residues. CDR3 protein: CASSWDKTYEQYL. The CDR3 bases are TGCGCCAGCAGCTGGGACAAGACCTACGAACAGTACCTC.

As for this clonotype: The CDR3 does not end in the conserved phenylalanine or tryptophan, so this is likely a read error. It is unclear where the CDR3 begins or ends on the DNA, so no DNA is shown, and the CDR3 is as TCRdb lists it. CDR3 loop: CASSLGQGFEQFL. The genes are TRBV11-2 and TRBJ2-1; the table's D gene call, TRBD1, was not cross checked with the DNA. The CDR3 length is 13 residues, termini included. Germline assignment: CDR1 SGHAT and CDR2 FQNNGV.

This clonotype occurred a few times. The junction departs from germline at one end; a sequencing error may be responsible. This sequence joins TRBV4-3 and TRBJ2-7; 7 nucleotides align to TRBD2. The CDR3 is 18 amino acids. Looked up from germline, CDR1 is LGHNA and CDR2 is YSLEER. DNA of the CDR3: TGTGCCAGCAGCCAAGATGTGACGGGGGGTCACATTAGCTATGAGCAGTACTTC. Its protein is CASSQDVTGGHISYEQYF.

This chain uses TRBV11-3 with TRBJ2-1; D is unclear. CDR1 SGHNT and CDR2 YENEEA come from the germline V gene. The CDR3 covers 12 residues. V was trimmed by 8 bases and J by 15 bases, leaving 20 bases between them. Written as DNA, the CDR3 is TGTGCCAGCCCCCTGACAAGTGTCGAACTGTTCTTC. Protein: CASPLTSVELFF.

To note about this clonotype: A junction end diverges from the germline sequence, so it may reflect a read error. V and J are TRBV20-1 and TRBJ2-7, with 9 positions matching TRBD2. This CDR3 has 18 amino acids. The germline gives CDR1 DFQATT, CDR2 SNEGSKA (reference sequence). CDR3 nucleotide sequence: TGCAGTGCGTCTGGGGACTTAGGAGCGGGAGGCCCCTCCTACGAGCATTACTTC. The encoded protein is CSASGDLGAGGPSYEHYF.

Of note for this clonotype: The germline gene is not matched at one end of the junction; a read error may be the cause. This chain connects TRBV12-3 or TRBV12-4 to TRBJ2-5; tentatively, D is TRBD1 (5 bases). The length of the CDR3 is 15 residues. CDR3 sequence: CASSTYPWGKESQYF. DNA of the CDR3: TGTGCCAGCAGCACCTACCCCTGGGGCAAAGAGAGCCAGTACTTC.

In its sample, this clonotype was seen a few times. An end of the junction differs from the germline gene, which may be a read error. The chain combines TRBV5-8 with TRBJ2-6; possibly TRBD1 or TRBD2 for D (5 bases each). CDR1 SGHTS and CDR2 YDEGEE come from the germline V gene. The CDR3 length is 16 residues. The chain's CDR3 is CASTMTGFSGTNVLTF. The CDR3 DNA reads TGTGCCAGCACCATGACGGGCTTCTCTGGGACCAACGTCCTGACATTC.